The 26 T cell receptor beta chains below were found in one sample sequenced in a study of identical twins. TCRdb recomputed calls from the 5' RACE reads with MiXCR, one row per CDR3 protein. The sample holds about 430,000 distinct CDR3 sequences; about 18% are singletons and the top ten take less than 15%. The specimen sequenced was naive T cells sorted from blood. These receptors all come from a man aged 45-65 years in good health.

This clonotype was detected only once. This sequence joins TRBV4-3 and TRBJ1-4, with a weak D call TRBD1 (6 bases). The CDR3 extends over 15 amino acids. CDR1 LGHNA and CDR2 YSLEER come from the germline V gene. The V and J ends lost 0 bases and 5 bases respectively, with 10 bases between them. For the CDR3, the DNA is TGCGCCAGCAGCCAAGATCTAGGGGGGAATGAAAAACTGTTTTTT. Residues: CASSQDLGGNEKLFF.

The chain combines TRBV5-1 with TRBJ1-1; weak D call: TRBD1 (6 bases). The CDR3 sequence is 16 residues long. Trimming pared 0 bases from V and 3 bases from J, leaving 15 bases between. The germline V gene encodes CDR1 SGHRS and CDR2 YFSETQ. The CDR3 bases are TGCGCCAGCAGCTTGGCCTCGGACAGCGATTACACTGAAGCTTTCTTT. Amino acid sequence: CASSLASDSDYTEAFF.

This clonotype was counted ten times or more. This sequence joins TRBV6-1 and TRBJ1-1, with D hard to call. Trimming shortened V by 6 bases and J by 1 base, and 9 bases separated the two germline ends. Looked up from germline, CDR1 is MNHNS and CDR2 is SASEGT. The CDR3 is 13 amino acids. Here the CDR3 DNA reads TGTGCCAGCAGAGATACTGGGAACACTGAAGCTTTCTTT. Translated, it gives CASRDTGNTEAFF.

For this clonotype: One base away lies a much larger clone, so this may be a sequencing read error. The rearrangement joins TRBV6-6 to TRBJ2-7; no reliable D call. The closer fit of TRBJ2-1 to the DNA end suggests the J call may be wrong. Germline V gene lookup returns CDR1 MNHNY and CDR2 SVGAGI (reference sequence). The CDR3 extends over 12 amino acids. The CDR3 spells CASSYAMHEQFF. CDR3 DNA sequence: TGTGCCAGCAGTTACGCTATGCACGAGCAGTTCTTC.

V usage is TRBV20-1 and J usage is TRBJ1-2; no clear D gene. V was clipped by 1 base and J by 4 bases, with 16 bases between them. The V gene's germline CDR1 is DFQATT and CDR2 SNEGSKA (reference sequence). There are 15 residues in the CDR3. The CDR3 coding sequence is TGCAGTGCTAGAGGCCCCGCGGCTAACAGCTATGGCTACACCTTC. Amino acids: CSARGPAANSYGYTF.

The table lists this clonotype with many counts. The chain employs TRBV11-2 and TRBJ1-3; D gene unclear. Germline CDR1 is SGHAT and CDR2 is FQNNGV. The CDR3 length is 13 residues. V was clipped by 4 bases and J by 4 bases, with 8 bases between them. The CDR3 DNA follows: TGTGCCAGCAGCTCTAACCGGGGAAACACCATATATTTT. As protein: CASSSNRGNTIYF.

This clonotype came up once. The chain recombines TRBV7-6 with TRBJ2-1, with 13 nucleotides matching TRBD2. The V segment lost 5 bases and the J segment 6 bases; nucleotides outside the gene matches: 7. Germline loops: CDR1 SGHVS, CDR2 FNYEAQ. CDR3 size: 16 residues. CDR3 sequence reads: CASSRPGLAGPNEQFF. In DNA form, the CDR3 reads TGTGCCAGCAGCCGACCGGGACTAGCGGGACCCAATGAGCAGTTCTTC. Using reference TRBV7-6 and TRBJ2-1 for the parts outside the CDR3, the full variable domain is GAGVSQSPRYKVTKRGQDVALRCDPISGHVSLYWYRQALGQGPEFLTYFNYEAQQDKSGLPNDRFSAERPEGSISTLTIQRTEQRDSAMYRCASSRPGLAGPNEQFFGPGTRLTVL.

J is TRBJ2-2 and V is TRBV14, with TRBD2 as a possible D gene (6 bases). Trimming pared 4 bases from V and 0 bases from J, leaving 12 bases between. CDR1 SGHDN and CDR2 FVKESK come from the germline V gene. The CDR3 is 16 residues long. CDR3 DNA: TGTGCCAGCAGCCCGTTTGGAGGGTCGAACACCGGGGAGCTGTTTTTT. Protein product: CASSPFGGSNTGELFF.

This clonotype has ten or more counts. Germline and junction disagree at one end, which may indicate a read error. As DNA, the CDR3 is TGTGCCAGCAGTCTAGGTAGGGGCGAGCAGTACTTC. Its translation is CASSLGRGEQYF. The rearrangement uses TRBV5-1 and TRBJ2-7, with a tentative D call TRBD1 (5 bases). The CDR3 contains 12 residues. In germline, CDR1 is SGHRS, CDR2 YFSETQ.

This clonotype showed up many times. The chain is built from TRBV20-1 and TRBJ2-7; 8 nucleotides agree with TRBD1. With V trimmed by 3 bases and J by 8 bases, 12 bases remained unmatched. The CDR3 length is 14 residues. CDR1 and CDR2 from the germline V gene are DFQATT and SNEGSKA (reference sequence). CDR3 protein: CSASWGTGYPQQYF. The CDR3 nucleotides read TGCAGTGCTAGCTGGGGGACAGGCTATCCTCAGCAGTACTTC.

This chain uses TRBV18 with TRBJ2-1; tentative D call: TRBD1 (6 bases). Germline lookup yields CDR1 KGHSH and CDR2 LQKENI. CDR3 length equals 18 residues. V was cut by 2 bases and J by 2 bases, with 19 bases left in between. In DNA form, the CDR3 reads TGTGCCAGCTCACCAGGGGGCACAGACACGAGAACCTACAATGAGCAGTTCTTC. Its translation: CASSPGGTDTRTYNEQFF.

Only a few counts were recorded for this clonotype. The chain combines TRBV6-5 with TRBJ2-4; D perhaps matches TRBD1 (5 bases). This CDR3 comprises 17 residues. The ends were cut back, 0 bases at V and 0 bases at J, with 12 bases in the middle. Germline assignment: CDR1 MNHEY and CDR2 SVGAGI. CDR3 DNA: TGTGCCAGCAGTTACTCGTGGCAGGGTAGAGCCAAAAACATTCAGTACTTC. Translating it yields CASSYSWQGRAKNIQYF.

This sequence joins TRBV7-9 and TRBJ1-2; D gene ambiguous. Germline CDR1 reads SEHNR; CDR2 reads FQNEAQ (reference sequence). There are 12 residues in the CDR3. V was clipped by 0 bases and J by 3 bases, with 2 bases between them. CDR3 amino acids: CASSLAHYGYTF. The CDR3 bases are TGTGCCAGCAGCTTAGCCCACTATGGCTACACCTTC.

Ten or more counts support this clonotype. The CDR3 reads CSVEAGTNYGYTF. CDR3 coding DNA: TGCAGCGTTGAGGCAGGGACCAACTATGGCTACACCTTC. This chain connects TRBV29-1 to TRBJ1-2; maybe TRBD1 (5 bases). The CDR3 runs 13 residues. Trimming took 3 bases from V and 2 from J, leaving 10 bases between them. CDR1 and CDR2 from the germline V gene are SQVTM and ANQGSEA.

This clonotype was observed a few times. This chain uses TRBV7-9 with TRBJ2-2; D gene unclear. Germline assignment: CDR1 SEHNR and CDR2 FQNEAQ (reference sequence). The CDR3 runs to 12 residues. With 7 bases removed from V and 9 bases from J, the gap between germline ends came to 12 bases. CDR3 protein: CASNIQHRELFF. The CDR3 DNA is TGTGCCAGCAACATCCAGCACAGGGAGCTGTTTTTT.

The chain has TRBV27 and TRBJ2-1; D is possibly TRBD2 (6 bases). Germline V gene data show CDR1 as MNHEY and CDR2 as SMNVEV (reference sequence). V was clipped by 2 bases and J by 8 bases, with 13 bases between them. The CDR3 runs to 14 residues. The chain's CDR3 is CASSLLAGRHEQFF. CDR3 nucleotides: TGTGCCAGCAGTTTACTGGCAGGGAGGCATGAGCAGTTCTTC.

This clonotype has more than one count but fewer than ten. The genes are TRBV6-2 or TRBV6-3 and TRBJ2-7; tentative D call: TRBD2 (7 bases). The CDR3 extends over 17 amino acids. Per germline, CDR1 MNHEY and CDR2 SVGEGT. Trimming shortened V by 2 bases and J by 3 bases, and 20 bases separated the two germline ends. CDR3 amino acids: CASSYIHSGGWLYEQYF. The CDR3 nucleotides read TGTGCCAGCAGTTACATCCACTCGGGGGGCTGGCTCTACGAGCAGTACTTC.

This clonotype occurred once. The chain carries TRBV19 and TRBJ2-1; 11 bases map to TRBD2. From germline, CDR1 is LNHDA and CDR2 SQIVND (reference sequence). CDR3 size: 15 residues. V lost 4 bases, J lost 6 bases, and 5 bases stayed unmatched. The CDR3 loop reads CASSRLAGGPNEQFF. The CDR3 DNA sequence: TGTGCCAGTAGTAGGCTAGCGGGGGGCCCCAATGAGCAGTTCTTC.

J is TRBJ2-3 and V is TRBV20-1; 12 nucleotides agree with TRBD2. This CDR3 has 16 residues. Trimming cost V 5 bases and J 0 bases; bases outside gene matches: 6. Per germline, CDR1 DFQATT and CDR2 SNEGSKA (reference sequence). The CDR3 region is CSAVGLAGPSTDTQYF. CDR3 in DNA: TGCAGTGCTGTCGGACTAGCGGGACCTAGCACAGATACGCAGTATTTT.

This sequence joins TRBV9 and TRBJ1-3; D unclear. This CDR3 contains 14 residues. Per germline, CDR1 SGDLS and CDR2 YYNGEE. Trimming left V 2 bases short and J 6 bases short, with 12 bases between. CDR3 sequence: CASSVYTGSNTIYF. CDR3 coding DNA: TGTGCCAGCAGCGTCTATACCGGGTCAAACACCATATATTTT.

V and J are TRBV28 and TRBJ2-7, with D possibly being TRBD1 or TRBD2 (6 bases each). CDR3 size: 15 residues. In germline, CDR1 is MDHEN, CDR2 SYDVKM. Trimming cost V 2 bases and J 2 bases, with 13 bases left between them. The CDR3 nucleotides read TGTGCCAGCAGTTTAATACAGGGACTCACCTACGAGCAGTACTTC. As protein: CASSLIQGLTYEQYF.

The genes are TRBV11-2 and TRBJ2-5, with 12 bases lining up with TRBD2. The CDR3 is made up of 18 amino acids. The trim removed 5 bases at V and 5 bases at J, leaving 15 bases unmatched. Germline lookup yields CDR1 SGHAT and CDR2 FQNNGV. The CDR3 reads CASSPGLAGGSAGETQYF. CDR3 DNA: TGTGCCAGCAGCCCGGGGCTAGCGGGGGGGTCGGCGGGGGAGACCCAGTACTTC. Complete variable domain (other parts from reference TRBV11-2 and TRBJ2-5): EAGVAQSPRYKIIEKRQSVAFWCNPISGHATLYWYQQILGQGPKLLIQFQNNGVVDDSQLPKDRFSAERLKGVDSTLKIQPAKLEDSAVYLCASSPGLAGGSAGETQYFGPGTRLLVL.

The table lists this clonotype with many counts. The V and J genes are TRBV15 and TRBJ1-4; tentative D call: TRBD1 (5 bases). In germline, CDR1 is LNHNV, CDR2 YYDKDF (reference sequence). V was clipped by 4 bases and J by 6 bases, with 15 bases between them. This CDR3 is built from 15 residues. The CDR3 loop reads CATSISGFQDEKLFF. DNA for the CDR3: TGTGCCACCAGCATTTCAGGGTTTCAGGATGAAAAACTGTTTTTT.

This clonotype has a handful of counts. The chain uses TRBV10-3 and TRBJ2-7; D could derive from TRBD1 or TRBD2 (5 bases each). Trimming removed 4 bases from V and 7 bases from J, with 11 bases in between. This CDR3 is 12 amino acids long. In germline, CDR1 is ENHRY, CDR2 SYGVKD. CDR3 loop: CAISGGAREQYF. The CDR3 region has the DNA TGTGCCATCAGTGGAGGGGCCAGAGAGCAGTACTTC.

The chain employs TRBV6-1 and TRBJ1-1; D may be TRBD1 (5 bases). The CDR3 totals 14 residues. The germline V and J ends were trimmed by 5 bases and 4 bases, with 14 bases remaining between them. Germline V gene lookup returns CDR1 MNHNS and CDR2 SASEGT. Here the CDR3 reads CASSPGRGSTEAFF. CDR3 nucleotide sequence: TGTGCCAGCAGTCCCGGAAGGGGAAGCACTGAAGCTTTCTTT.

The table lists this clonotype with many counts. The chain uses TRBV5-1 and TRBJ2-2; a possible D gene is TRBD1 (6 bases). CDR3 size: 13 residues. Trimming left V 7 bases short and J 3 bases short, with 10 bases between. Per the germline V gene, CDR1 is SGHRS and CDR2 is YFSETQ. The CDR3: CASGDTYTGELFF. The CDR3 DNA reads TGCGCCAGCGGGGACACGTACACCGGGGAGCTGTTTTTT. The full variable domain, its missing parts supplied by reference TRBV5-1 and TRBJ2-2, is KAGVTQTPRYLIKTRGQQVTLSCSPISGHRSVSWYQQTPGQGLQFLFEYFSETQRNKGNFPGRFSGRQFSNSRSEMNVSTLELGDSALYLCASGDTYTGELFFGEGSRLTVL.